This TCR beta chain appears in the sequencing data of a study of blood T cell repertoires in COVID-19. Study context: Samples came from the United States, Italy and Spain, spanning acute and convalescent COVID-19.

The germline V gene encodes CDR1 SGHRS and CDR2 YFSETQ. This CDR3 contains 15 residues. Germline trimming cut 4 bases from V and 4 bases from J; bases unmatched to any gene: 5. The assay was immunoSEQ multiplex PCR, and TCRdb's table has in-frame clones only and misses some. The sample shows approximately 150,000 clones, 80% of them seen only once. This TCR was recovered from a man aged 65 to 79 who had recovered from COVID-19. V gene TRBV5-1 combines with J gene TRBJ2-1; 10 bases fit TRBD1. The sequenced material came from peripheral blood. DNA of the CDR3: TGCGCCAGCAGCGGGGTGGACAGGGGGTACAATGAGCAGTTCTTC. Protein product: CASSGVDRGYNEQFF. Full variable domain (remainder filled in from reference TRBV5-1 and TRBJ2-1): KAGVTQTPRYLIKTRGQQVTLSCSPISGHRSVSWYQQTPGQGLQFLFEYFSETQRNKGNFPGRFSGRQFSNSRSEMNVSTLELGDSALYLCASSGVDRGYNEQFFGPGTRLTVL.